Many counts were recorded for the clone carrying this TCR beta chain. The target antigen is unknown. The 5'RACE template-switching step produced TCR cDNA and added a universal primer site and UMIs. MiXCR was run by TCRdb on the 5' RACE reads, yielding one entry per CDR3 protein. This sample yields hundreds of thousands of distinct CDR3 sequences, of which around an eighth are seen a single time; 15% belongs to the top ten. From germline, CDR1 is WNHNN and CDR2 SYGVQD (reference sequence). There are 13 residues in the CDR3. V trimming: 5 bases; J trimming: 9 bases; junction bases outside the gene matches: 6. The data were taken from a study of T cells after yellow fever vaccination. Study-level findings and limits: After the booster, approximately 96% of CD4 and more than 75% of CD8 primary-response clones were re-detected.

The material sequenced was PBMCs, taken on the day of the yellow fever booster vaccination. V is TRBV10-1 and J is TRBJ2-1, with 8 bases fitting TRBD1. The clonotype was recovered from a man aged 25 to 40 who received the YFV17D yellow fever vaccine. The CDR3, as DNA: TGCGCCAGCAGTAAGCCCACAGGGGGTGAGCAGTTCTTC. Translation: CASSKPTGGEQFF.